This record concerns one TCR beta chain sequence. The antigen is undetermined. Germline V gene lookup returns CDR1 SGHRS and CDR2 YFSETQ. This CDR3 is built from 15 residues. The V end lost 0 bases, the J end lost 3 bases, and 12 bases lay between the germline ends. The data were taken from a study of T cell clonotyping in hematopoietic cell transplantation. Findings and caveats of the study: Few recipient clonotypes overlapped donors; over 95% were de novo at given depth. Cells were unsorted, so CD4 and CD8 contributions were not separated.

The repertoire was sequenced with immunoSEQ multiplex PCR; TCRdb's copy has only in-frame clones and lacks some. The table records 2,000 or so clones, 60% to 85% of them present only once. The chain links TRBV5-1 to TRBJ1-2; D remains ambiguous. This clonotype was obtained from a male patient aged 45-60 years who had an allogeneic stem cell transplant from an unrelated donor, so the T cells may come from the graft donor. Some clones in this sample may be carry-over from other donors' samples. Sequencing was performed on peripheral blood mononuclear cells, taken 30 days after allogeneic stem cell transplant. Here the CDR3 reads CASSLVEGGHYGYTF. The CDR3 DNA reads TGCGCCAGCAGCTTGGTCGAAGGCGGACACTATGGCTACACCTTC.